This T cell receptor beta chain was observed in a study of T-cell reconstitution after alpha-beta-depleted transplantation in children. During its preparation, the TCRbeta library received unique molecular identifiers. TCRdb itself ran the PCR reads through MiXCR, one entry per CDR3 protein. The sample holds fewer than 400,000 distinct CDR3 sequences, about a fifth seen once. The CDR3 length is 14 residues. Trimming removed 6 bases from V and 6 bases from J; junction bases left unmatched: 5. Looked up from germline, CDR1 is MDHEN and CDR2 is SYDVKM. The TCR comes from a human donor who donated a stem cell graft to a child with acute myeloid leukemia. J is TRBJ2-3 and V is TRBV28; 11 bases are shared with TRBD2. The specimen comprised PBMCs from the stem cell graft donor, sampled from the stem cell graft. The CDR3: CASSFSGRADTQYF. The DNA for the CDR3 is TGTGCCAGCAGCTTTAGCGGGAGGGCGGATACGCAGTATTTT.